Listed here are 2 T cell receptor beta chains from one sample, sequenced in a study of cytotoxic CD8 clonotypes in ibrutinib-treated CLL. Sequenced by immunoSEQ multiplex PCR; TCRdb stores in-frame clones only, minus some. This table has over 65,000 clones, 75% to 85% appearing once. Here the sequenced sample was PBMCs, taken after 12 months of ibrutinib treatment. These receptors came from a human donor with chronic lymphocytic leukemia.

V gene TRBV10-3 combines with J gene TRBJ2-1, with D possibly TRBD2 on 5 matching bases. Trimming took 10 bases from V and 7 from J, leaving 11 bases between them. This CDR3 has 11 residues. Germline V gene data show CDR1 as ENHRY and CDR2 as SYGVKD. Here the CDR3 DNA reads TGTGCCACCCTTCGGGAAAATGAGCAGTTCTTC. Protein product: CATLRENEQFF.

The chain couples TRBV6-5 to TRBJ2-1; the D is unclear. The CDR3 is 14 residues long. Trimming took off 2 bases at V and 2 bases at J, with 7 bases between the two ends. CDR1 is MNHEY and CDR2 is SVGAGI in the germline V gene. CDR3 nucleotides: TGTGCCAGCAGTTACGGCCAGACCTACAATGAGCAGTTCTTC. It encodes CASSYGQTYNEQFF.